What follows is one T cell receptor (beta chain) and its context. These data are taken from a study of blood T cell repertoires in COVID-19. The table came from immunoSEQ multiplex PCR; TCRdb's copy has only in-frame clones and leaves some out. The top ten clones hold 7.8% of a sample with about 54,000 clones, about nine tenths of them seen once. V trimming: 0 bases; J trimming: 1 base; junction bases outside the gene matches: 16. The CDR3 runs 20 residues. Germline V gene sequence: CDR1 SGHDN, CDR2 FVKESK. This receptor was identified in a man aged 50 to 59 with active COVID-19. The V and J genes are TRBV14 and TRBJ2-5; 8 bases are a match to TRBD1. Sequencing used peripheral blood. The CDR3 DNA is TGTGCCAGCAGCCAAGAGCGGACAGGGCTGTTTGTAAGGACCCAAGAGACCCAGTACTTC. Translation gives CASSQERTGLFVRTQETQYF.